This T cell receptor (beta chain) derives from a study of T-cell reconstitution after alpha-beta-depleted transplantation in children. Overall study findings and caveats: The origin of alpha-beta T cells about two months after transplant was reportedly several hundred expanded graft clones.

This clonotype was recorded at least ten times. What it binds is not known. The CDR3 has 15 amino acids. V shed 4 bases and J shed 4 bases, with 17 bases lying between them. Germline V gene data show CDR1 as MDHEN and CDR2 as SYDVKM. As it was prepared, the TCRbeta library received unique molecular identifiers. MiXCR, applied by TCRdb to the PCR reads, yields one record per CDR3 protein. The sample has 200,000 to 250,000 distinct CDR3 sequences, roughly 10% seen once; the top ten hold 28%. The rearrangement uses TRBV28 and TRBJ2-7; D is unresolved. The receptor was isolated from a child under two years old with acute myeloid leukemia, due to receive a stem cell transplant. Sequencing used PBMCs, obtained before TCRalphabeta/CD19-depleted stem cell transplant. The CDR3 nucleotides are TGTGCCAGCAGTTCGGTCCCTCACGTAGGTTACGAGCAGTACTTC. Encoded protein: CASSSVPHVGYEQYF.